The 24 T cell receptor beta chains below all came from one sample that was sequenced in a study of T-cell memory formation after mild COVID-19. TCRdb redid the calling of the 5' RACE reads with MiXCR, one entry per CDR3 protein. The sample comprises 550,000 to 650,000 distinct CDR3 sequences, 15% to 20% of which are singletons, and about 8.1% rests with the top ten. Sequenced sample: PBMCs or a T cell subset sorted from them (not recorded which). The receptor source for this set is an adult woman who had mild COVID-19 (a few samples of this study predate the infection). Cell type and time point are not known.

The sample holds a few counts of this clonotype. V usage is TRBV5-4 and J usage is TRBJ2-3; D possibly corresponds to TRBD2 (6 bases). V was shortened by 6 bases and J by 2 bases, with 16 bases between the two germline ends. This CDR3 comprises 15 residues. CDR1 is SGHNT and CDR2 is YYREEE in the germline V gene (reference sequence). The CDR3 coding sequence is TGTGCCAGCACCACGGGACTTAAGTACACAGATACGCAGTATTTT. Translating gives CASTTGLKYTDTQYF.

The rearrangement uses TRBV24-1 and TRBJ2-1; unclear D gene. The length of the CDR3 is 13 residues. Trimming removed 3 bases at V and 2 bases at J, with 4 bases between. Germline CDR1 is KGHDR and CDR2 is SFDVKD. CDR3 in amino acids: CATSDGPYNEQFF. Here the CDR3 DNA reads TGTGCCACCAGTGATGGCCCCTACAATGAGCAGTTCTTC.

This clonotype was found many times. CDR3: CSANRLAGGLDEQYF. The CDR3 bases are TGCAGTGCTAACCGACTAGCGGGGGGGCTGGACGAGCAGTACTTC. J is TRBJ2-7 and V is TRBV20-1, with 14 bases that match TRBD2. V lost 4 bases and J lost 5; bases outside the gene matches: 7. This CDR3 is 15 amino acids long. CDR1 is DFQATT and CDR2 is SNEGSKA in the germline V gene (reference sequence).

This clonotype was recorded a few times. The V and J genes are TRBV6-5 and TRBJ2-3; no clear D gene. This CDR3 contains 15 residues. Germline V lookup: CDR1 MNHEY, CDR2 SVGAGI. V gave up 6 bases and J gave up 0 bases, with 13 bases separating them. CDR3 in DNA: TGTGCCAGCAGGACCTACGCCGCTAGCACAGATACGCAGTATTTT. Translation: CASRTYAASTDTQYF.

V and J are TRBV12-3 or TRBV12-4 and TRBJ1-2; possibly TRBD1 for D (5 bases). Trimming stripped 5 bases from V and 11 bases from J, with 18 bases between. CDR3 length equals 13 residues. The CDR3 is CASSPAGTSPYTF. In nucleotides, the CDR3 is TGTGCCAGCAGTCCGGCCGGGACTTCCCCTTACACCTTC.

The chain joins TRBV3-1 to TRBJ1-2; the D gene is possibly TRBD1 (5 bases). The V gene's germline CDR1 is LGHDT and CDR2 YNNKEL (reference sequence). Deletions cut 2 bases from V and 4 bases from J, with 11 bases between. The CDR3 is 14 amino acids. CDR3 amino acids: CASSQPRAPYGYTF. The CDR3 nucleotides are TGTGCCAGCAGCCAACCCAGGGCCCCCTATGGCTACACCTTC.

This chain joins TRBV12-3 or TRBV12-4 and TRBJ2-1; D not certain. The CDR3 is 11 amino acids. The V gene lost 3 bases and the J gene lost 6 bases, with 3 bases spanning the gap. This CDR3 is CASSFSNEQFF. CDR3 coding DNA: TGTGCCAGCAGTTTTAGCAATGAGCAGTTCTTC.

In this sample, this clonotype turned up a few times. DNA of the CDR3: TGTGCCAGCAGTCAGACCCCCCGGGGAACTGAAGCTTTCTTT. Its translation is CASSQTPRGTEAFF. The V call is TRBV12-3 or TRBV12-4, the J call TRBJ1-1; D remains unclear. V shed 5 bases and J shed 5 bases, with 15 bases lying between them. This CDR3 is built from 14 residues.

The V and J genes are TRBV5-1 and TRBJ1-1; no definite D call. V was trimmed by 0 bases and J by 3 bases, leaving 12 bases between them. Germline V CDR1 and CDR2: SGHRS, YFSETQ. This CDR3 is 15 amino acids long. CDR3 DNA sequence: TGCGCCAGCAGCTTGGTCCTCGGGAGAGACACTGAAGCTTTCTTT. This translates into CASSLVLGRDTEAFF.

This clonotype has more than one count but fewer than ten. The chain links TRBV20-1 to TRBJ2-1; D is ambiguous. The CDR3 sequence is 16 residues long. Germline V lookup: CDR1 DFQATT, CDR2 SNEGSKA (reference sequence). V dropped 2 bases and J dropped 1 base, with 15 bases sitting between them. The CDR3 is CSARPHGTRSYNEQFF. DNA for the CDR3: TGCAGTGCTAGACCCCACGGAACTCGTTCCTACAATGAGCAGTTCTTC.

This chain connects TRBV11-1 to TRBJ1-6, with D tentatively TRBD1 (5 bases). Trimming removed 3 bases from V and 10 bases from J, with 10 bases in between. This CDR3 has 13 amino acids. The germline gives CDR1 SGHAT, CDR2 FQDESV (reference sequence). CDR3 protein: CASSFSGASPLHF. As DNA, the CDR3 is TGTGCCAGCAGCTTCTCCGGGGCATCACCCCTCCACTTT.

The CDR3 nucleotides are TGTGCCAGCAGCTGGAGGTCGTGGTACGAGCAGTACTTC. Translation: CASSWRSWYEQYF. The V call is TRBV7-2, the J call TRBJ2-7; maybe TRBD2 (5 bases). Germline V lookup: CDR1 SGHTA, CDR2 FQGNSA. The V end was cut by 4 bases, the J end by 4 bases, with 11 bases between. This CDR3 contains 13 residues.

Only a few counts were recorded for this clonotype. The V and J genes are TRBV7-9 and TRBJ2-3; D gene unclear. The CDR3 sequence is 14 residues long. Trimming cost V 0 bases and J 2 bases, with 6 bases left between them. Looked up from germline, CDR1 is SEHNR and CDR2 is FQNEAQ (reference sequence). CDR3 loop: CASSLATTTDTQYF. CDR3 bases: TGTGCCAGCAGCTTAGCGACGACCACAGATACGCAGTATTTT.

The gene calls are TRBV6-5 and TRBJ1-4; 8 nucleotides agree with TRBD1. J was trimmed by 3 bases and V by 6 bases; bases with no gene match: 3. The CDR3 consists of 14 residues. Germline assignment: CDR1 MNHEY and CDR2 SVGAGI. This chain's CDR3 is CASSRTGPNEKLFF. CDR3 coding DNA: TGTGCCAGCAGCCGGACAGGGCCTAATGAAAAACTGTTTTTT.

This clonotype was found a few times. V gene TRBV5-1 combines with J gene TRBJ1-1; 7 bases align to TRBD1. The ends lost 2 bases at V and 4 bases at J; junction bases unmatched: 14. Germline lookup yields CDR1 SGHRS and CDR2 YFSETQ. CDR3 length: 17 residues. The DNA for the CDR3 is TGCGCCAGCAGCTTCTTGGGCAGTCCAGGGGGAGGCACTGAAGCTTTCTTT. Residues: CASSFLGSPGGGTEAFF.

This clonotype has only a few counts. The chain couples TRBV6-1 to TRBJ1-6, with a weak D call TRBD1 (5 bases). The V end lost 0 bases, the J end lost 8 bases, and 11 bases lay between the germline ends. The CDR3 loop spans 15 amino acids. Germline CDR1 and CDR2: MNHNS and SASEGT. In nucleotides, the CDR3 is TGTGCCAGCAGTGAAGCGCGGGGCCCTTATTCACCCCTCCACTTT. Protein sequence: CASSEARGPYSPLHF.

The chain has TRBV7-9 and TRBJ2-1, with 9 bases matching TRBD1. J was trimmed by 11 bases and V by 7 bases; bases with no gene match: 6. Germline assignment: CDR1 SEHNR and CDR2 FQNEAQ (reference sequence). This CDR3 comprises 12 residues. The CDR3 loop is CASTTGGGKQFF. CDR3 nucleotide sequence: TGTGCCAGCACCACAGGGGGCGGGAAGCAGTTCTTC.

The chain combines TRBV19 with TRBJ2-7, with TRBD1 matching 7 bases. The CDR3 has 14 residues. V trimming: 4 bases; J trimming: 4 bases; junction bases outside the gene matches: 7. Germline assignment: CDR1 LNHDA and CDR2 SQIVND (reference sequence). CDR3 sequence reads: CASSTWTGVYEQYF. For the CDR3, the DNA is TGTGCCAGTAGTACCTGGACAGGAGTTTACGAGCAGTACTTC. Filled out from reference TRBV19 and TRBJ2-7, the complete variable domain reads DGGITQSPKYLFRKEGQNVTLSCEQNLNHDAMYWYRQDPGQGLRLIYYSQIVNDFQKGDIAEGYSVSREKKESFPLTVTSAQKNPTAFYLCASSTWTGVYEQYFGPGTRLTVT.

The sample holds a few counts of this clonotype. V gene TRBV7-2 combines with J gene TRBJ2-3; 16 nucleotides match TRBD2. Per the germline V gene, CDR1 is SGHTA and CDR2 is FQGNSA. The V segment lost 4 bases and the J segment 5 bases; nucleotides outside the gene matches: 12. The CDR3 is 19 amino acids. Here the CDR3 DNA reads TGTGCCAGCAGCTCGCAGTGGGGACTAGCGGGAGGGCCGGTAGATACGCAGTATTTT. This gives the protein CASSSQWGLAGGPVDTQYF.

This chain joins TRBV11-2 and TRBJ2-2; D not certain. The CDR3 contains 15 residues. Trimming left V 5 bases short and J 3 bases short, with 13 bases between. Germline CDR1 is SGHAT and CDR2 is FQNNGV. In nucleotides, the CDR3 is TGTGCCAGCAGCAACGACCGGAAACACACCGGGGAGCTGTTTTTT. Residues: CASSNDRKHTGELFF.

This chain joins TRBV19 and TRBJ2-6; D gene uncertain. The CDR3 runs to 16 residues. Germline V gives CDR1 LNHDA, CDR2 SQIVND (reference sequence). Trimming took 7 bases from V and 0 from J, leaving 13 bases between them. CDR3 protein: CASTPWGPSGANVLTF. The CDR3 DNA sequence: TGTGCCAGTACCCCTTGGGGTCCCTCTGGGGCCAACGTCCTGACTTTC.

The rearrangement uses TRBV4-2 and TRBJ2-4; TRBD2 is a possible D gene (5 bases). V lost 0 bases and J lost 9, with 15 bases in between. The CDR3 length is 15 residues. The V gene's germline CDR1 is LGHNA and CDR2 YNFKEQ. This chain's CDR3 is CASSQDRASRSIQYF. The CDR3, as DNA: TGTGCCAGCAGCCAAGATCGGGCTAGCAGGAGCATTCAGTACTTC.

The CDR3 loop reads CASSSPIEQYF. For the CDR3, the DNA is TGTGCCAGCAGTTCCCCCATCGAGCAGTACTTC. V and J are TRBV6-2 or TRBV6-3 and TRBJ2-7; D is unclear. The V end lost 4 bases, the J end lost 6 bases, and 7 bases lay between the germline ends. The CDR3 consists of 11 residues. Germline V gene lookup returns CDR1 MNHEY and CDR2 SVGEGT.

The CDR3 region is CSASPPGRVGYTF. CDR3 DNA sequence: TGCAGTGCTAGCCCCCCCGGGCGGGTTGGCTACACCTTC. This rearrangement joins TRBV20-1 to TRBJ1-2; no reliable D call. Trimming removed 3 bases from V and 7 bases from J, with 15 bases in between. This CDR3 has 13 amino acids. Germline V CDR1 and CDR2: DFQATT, SNEGSKA (reference sequence).